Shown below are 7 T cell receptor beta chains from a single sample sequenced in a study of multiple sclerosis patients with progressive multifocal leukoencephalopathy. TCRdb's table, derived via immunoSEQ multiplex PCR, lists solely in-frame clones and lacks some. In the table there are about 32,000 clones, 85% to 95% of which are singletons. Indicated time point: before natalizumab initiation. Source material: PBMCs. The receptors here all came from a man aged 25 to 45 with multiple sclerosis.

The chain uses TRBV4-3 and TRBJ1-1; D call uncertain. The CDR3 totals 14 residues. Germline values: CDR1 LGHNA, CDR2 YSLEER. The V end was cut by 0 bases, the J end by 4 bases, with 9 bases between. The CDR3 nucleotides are TGCGCCAGCAGCCAAGAGCACCGAGGCACTGAAGCTTTCTTT. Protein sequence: CASSQEHRGTEAFF.

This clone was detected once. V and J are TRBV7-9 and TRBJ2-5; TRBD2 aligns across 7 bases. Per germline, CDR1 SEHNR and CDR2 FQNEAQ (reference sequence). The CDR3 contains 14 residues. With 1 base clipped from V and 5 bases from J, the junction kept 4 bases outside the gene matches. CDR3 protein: CASSLVRERETQYF. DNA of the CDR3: TGTGCCAGCAGCTTAGTGCGGGAGAGGGAGACCCAGTACTTC.

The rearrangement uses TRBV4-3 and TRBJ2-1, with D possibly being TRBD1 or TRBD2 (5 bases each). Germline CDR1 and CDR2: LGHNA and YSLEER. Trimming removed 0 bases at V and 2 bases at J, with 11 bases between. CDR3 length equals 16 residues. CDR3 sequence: CASSQDRGGPYNEQFF. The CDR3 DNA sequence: TGCGCCAGCAGCCAAGATCGGGGCGGCCCCTACAATGAGCAGTTCTTC.

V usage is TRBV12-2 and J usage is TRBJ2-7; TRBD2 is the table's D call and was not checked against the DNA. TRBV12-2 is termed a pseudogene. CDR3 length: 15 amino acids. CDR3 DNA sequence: TGTGCAAGTCGCTTAGGAAGACTAGCCCGATACGAGCAGTACGTC. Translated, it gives CASRLGRLARYEQYV.

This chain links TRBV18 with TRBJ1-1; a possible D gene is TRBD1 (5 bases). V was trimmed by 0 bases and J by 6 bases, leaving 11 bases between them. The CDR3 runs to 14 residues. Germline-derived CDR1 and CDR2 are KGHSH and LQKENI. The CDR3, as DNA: TGTGCCAGCTCACCACCCCCGCAGGGCCCTGAAGCTTTCTTT. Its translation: CASSPPPQGPEAFF.

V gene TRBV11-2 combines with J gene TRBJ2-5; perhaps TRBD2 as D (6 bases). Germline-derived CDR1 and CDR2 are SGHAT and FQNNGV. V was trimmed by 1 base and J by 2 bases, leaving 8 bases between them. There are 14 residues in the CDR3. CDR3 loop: CASSLVGRQETQYF. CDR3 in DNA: TGTGCCAGCAGCTTAGTAGGGAGGCAAGAGACCCAGTACTTC.

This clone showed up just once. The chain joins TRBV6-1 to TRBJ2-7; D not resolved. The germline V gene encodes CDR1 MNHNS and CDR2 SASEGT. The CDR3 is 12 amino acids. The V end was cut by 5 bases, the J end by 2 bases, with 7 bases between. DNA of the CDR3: TGTGCCAGCAGTACTTTCCCCTACGAGCAGTACGTC. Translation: CASSTFPYEQYV.